Listed below are T cell receptor beta chains from one sample, sequenced in a study of T cells expressing NK-cell markers. Using the 5' RACE reads, TCRdb records one entry per CDR3 protein without DNA. This sample's table has some 410,000 distinct CDR3 sequences. Sequencing used blood T cells: a sorted CD56 or NKG2C T cell subset, CD4+ or CD8+ T cells, or bulk PBMC T cells (not recorded which). The origin of the receptors is a woman aged 18 to 75 in good health. Each CDR3 is given with its conserved first and last residue. The order of the fields is V gene, J gene, CDR3 protein.

>TRBV5-1|TRBJ1-5
CASSLAGQGLGQPQHF
>TRBV29-1|TRBJ2-1
CSATPGLADNEQFF
>TRBV7-7|TRBJ2-1
CASSQDRGRDEQFF
>TRBV12-2|TRBJ2-5
CASRPGTSDQETQYF
>TRBV4-1|TRBJ2-7
CASSQDLKTAEEQYF
>TRBV10-3|TRBJ2-7
CAISHPAGTSLYEQYF
>TRBV29-1|TRBJ1-1
CSTRQGRDTEAFF
>TRBV7-7|TRBJ2-1
CASSPGLAAHNEQFF
>TRBV7-2|TRBJ1-3
CASSLAFSSGNTIYF
>TRBV11-1|TRBJ2-2
CASSLIGRARTNTGELFF
>TRBV5-5|TRBJ2-7
CASSLSGTGFIYEQYF
>TRBV12-3/TRBV12-4|TRBJ2-6
CASTPAGANVLTF
>TRBV12-3/TRBV12-4|TRBJ1-5
CASSLDRSYSNQPQHF
>TRBV3-1|TRBJ2-6
CASSQDVGLPFPCSGANVLTF
>TRBV7-9|TRBJ1-4
CASSFGGTNEKLFF
>TRBV6-1|TRBJ2-1
CASSRTSSYNEQFF
>TRBV18|TRBJ2-7
CASSPDLANIYEQYF
>TRBV20-1|TRBJ2-1
CSANPLAGEMNEQFF
>TRBV5-1|TRBJ1-2
CASSLGTDYGYTF
>TRBV7-9|TRBJ1-1
CASSRSLEDTEAFF
>TRBV9|TRBJ2-1
CASSDGTINEQFF
>TRBV18|TRBJ2-1
CASSPPDRAPNEQFF
>TRBV18|TRBJ1-1
CASITSRTEAFF
>TRBV6-1|TRBJ2-2
CASRAGTGWTGELFF
>TRBV20-1|TRBJ2-1
CSAPAWGTYNEQFF
>TRBV6-1|TRBJ1-1
CASSEAYREAFF
>TRBV29-1|TRBJ1-1
CSVGAKVWGTEAFF
>TRBV10-3|TRBJ2-5
CAISQFGTNNQNQETQYF
>TRBV29-1|TRBJ1-1
CSVEQGSVMEAFF
>TRBV27|TRBJ1-6
CASSFGGEGGRALHF
>TRBV7-2|TRBJ2-4
CASSLAQAGGQGFITKNVQYF
>TRBV3-1|TRBJ2-7
CARSPSGSSYEQYF
>TRBV29-1|TRBJ2-1
CSTSVVGGQFF
>TRBV6-5|TRBJ2-3
CASSYMGERTDTQYF
>TRBV20-1|TRBJ1-6
CSVFDNSPLHF
>TRBV12-3/TRBV12-4|TRBJ2-1
CASSQPPGQGGKPYNEQFF
>TRBV6-2/TRBV6-3|TRBJ1-1
CASSYKGVNTEAFF
>TRBV4-3|TRBJ1-1
CASSHVSPATEAFF
>TRBV7-2|TRBJ2-1
CASSLARGGIRGEQFF
>TRBV6-5|TRBJ2-1
CASSYSGLFGEQFF
>TRBV7-2|TRBJ2-1
CASSSPPQRNEQFF
>TRBV6-2/TRBV6-3|TRBJ1-1
CASRPTGTTEAFF
>TRBV2|TRBJ1-6
CASSVVRSPLHF
>TRBV20-1|TRBJ2-2
CSARAWTSGGELFF
>TRBV29-1|TRBJ1-1
CSVPHPERWNTEAFF
>TRBV12-3/TRBV12-4|TRBJ2-7
CASSLSGYPGEQYF
>TRBV24-1|TRBJ2-2
CASQDRATGELFF
>TRBV4-2|TRBJ1-1
CASSQVTEEAFF
>TRBV4-3|TRBJ2-1
CASSQGTSGRVANEQFF
>TRBV3-1|TRBJ1-1
CASSQDLRQAFF